This TCR beta chain was captured in a study of shared clonotypes between healthy human individuals. Caucasian adults living in Nashville, Tennessee, provided all samples. The V gene end was trimmed by 4 bases and the J gene end by 7 bases; junction bases not matched to a gene: 13. The CDR3 totals 16 residues. Germline lookup yields CDR1 SGDLS and CDR2 YYNGEE. The assay was immunoSEQ multiplex PCR, and TCRdb's table has in-frame clones only and misses some. In the table there are approximately 2.1 million clones, just over 90% of which are singletons. The TCR originated in a man aged 18 to 29 in good health. Some clones in this sample may be carry-over from other donors' samples. The V and J genes are TRBV9 and TRBJ2-1, with 8 bases aligning to TRBD2. The sample taken for sequencing was naive CD4+ T cells from PBMCs. Subset defined: CD45RA+ positively selected. CDR3 nucleotides: TGTGCCAGCAGCAACGAGAGGGGACTAGTATCGAATGAGCAGTTCTTC. Residues: CASSNERGLVSNEQFF.